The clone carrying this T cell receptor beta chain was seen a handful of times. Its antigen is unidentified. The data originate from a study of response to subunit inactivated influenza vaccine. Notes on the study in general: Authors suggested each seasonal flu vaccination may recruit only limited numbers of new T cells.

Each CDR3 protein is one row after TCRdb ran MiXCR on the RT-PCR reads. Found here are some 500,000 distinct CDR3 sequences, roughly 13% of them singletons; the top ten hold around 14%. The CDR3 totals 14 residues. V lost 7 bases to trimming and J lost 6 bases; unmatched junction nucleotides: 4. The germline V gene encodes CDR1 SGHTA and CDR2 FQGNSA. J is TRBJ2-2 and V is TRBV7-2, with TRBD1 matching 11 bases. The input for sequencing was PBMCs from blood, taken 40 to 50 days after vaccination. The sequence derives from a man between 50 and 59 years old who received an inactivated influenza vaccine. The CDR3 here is CASNGGQGAGELFF. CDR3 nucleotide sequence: TGTGCCAGCAACGGGGGACAGGGGGCCGGGGAGCTGTTTTTT.